The 31 T cell receptor beta chains presented below share a single source sample, sequenced in a study of cytomegalovirus exposure and HLA in healthy donors. Primers included in the PCR were 60 Vbeta and 13 Jbeta primers. Here immunoSEQ multiplex PCR was the method, and the copy in TCRdb shows in-frame clones only, minus some. Found here are about 160,000 clones, roughly 80% of them singletons; the top ten hold about 4.6%. The source material was PBMCs. The source of these receptors is a man aged 35-49 years in good health and CMV-seronegative.

The chain links TRBV6-1 to TRBJ1-2, with TRBD1 matching over 8 bases. After removal of 6 bases from V and 7 bases from J, the junction contained 10 bases not matched to a gene. Germline V gene data show CDR1 as MNHNS and CDR2 as SASEGT. The length of the CDR3 is 14 residues. CDR3 DNA sequence: TGTGCCAGCAGCCGGGACAGGATTGGCTCTGGCTACACCTTC. Its translation: CASSRDRIGSGYTF.

This chain connects TRBV4-1 to TRBJ1-4, with D possibly being TRBD1 (5 bases). The CDR3 contains 16 residues. V lost 4 bases, J lost 0 bases, and 12 bases lay in between. Per the germline V gene, CDR1 is MGHRA and CDR2 is YSYEKL. CDR3 coding DNA: TGCGCCAGCAGCCGGGGGGGACTCGCAACTAATGAAAAACTGTTTTTT. Its protein is CASSRGGLATNEKLFF.

The CDR3 is CASSSFSYEQYF. In DNA, the CDR3 is TGTGCCAGCAGCTCATTTAGCTACGAGCAGTACTTC. The chain links TRBV5-6 to TRBJ2-7; D not certain. V lost 3 bases, J lost 3 bases, and 7 bases lay in between. This CDR3 contains 12 residues. The germline V gene has CDR1 SGHDT and CDR2 YYEEEE.

The V and J genes are TRBV4-3 and TRBJ2-4; D is uncertain. The CDR3 sequence is 14 residues long. Deletions cut 0 bases from V and 2 bases from J, with 5 bases between. The germline V gene encodes CDR1 LGHNA and CDR2 YSLEER. In nucleotides, the CDR3 is TGCGCCAGCAGCCAAGACAAGCCCAAAAACATTCAGTACTTC. This codes for CASSQDKPKNIQYF.

This clone was seen more than once but under ten times. The chain carries TRBV10-1 and TRBJ2-5; 9 positions match TRBD1. The V gene end was trimmed by 6 bases and the J gene end by 4 bases; junction bases not matched to a gene: 6. CDR1 is WNHNN, CDR2 SYGVQD, per germline (reference sequence). The CDR3 spans 14 residues. This CDR3 is CASSRDRVLETQYF. As DNA, the CDR3 is TGCGCCAGCAGCAGGGACAGGGTTTTAGAGACCCAGTACTTC.

This clone occurred a few times. The CDR3 coding sequence is TGTGCCAGCAGTTTGGGCGGGCGGAGCGAGTGGGCTTTCTTT. Translating it yields CASSLGGRSEWAFF. The chain recombines TRBV27 with TRBJ1-1; no firm D call. The CDR3 consists of 14 residues. Germline CDR1 and CDR2: MNHEY and SMNVEV (reference sequence). V lost 3 bases and J lost 11, with 19 bases in between.

The CDR3 coding sequence is TGTGCCTGGACAGGAACAGATACGCAGTATTTT. Encoded protein: CAWTGTDTQYF. The chain joins TRBV30 to TRBJ2-3; D unclear. The CDR3 loop spans 11 amino acids. Trimming cost V 4 bases and J 3 bases, with 5 bases left between them. Per germline, CDR1 GTSNPN and CDR2 SVGIG (reference sequence).

V gene TRBV13 combines with J gene TRBJ2-1; maybe TRBD2 (6 bases). Trimming removed 4 bases at V and 8 bases at J, with 30 bases between. The CDR3 consists of 19 residues. Germline V gene data show CDR1 as PRHDT and CDR2 as FYEKMQ (reference sequence). CDR3 region: CASSWGDRVAGSIGDEQFF. CDR3 bases: TGTGCCAGCAGCTGGGGGGACCGTGTTGCGGGCAGTATAGGGGATGAGCAGTTCTTC.

The V and J genes are TRBV7-2 and TRBJ1-5; 12 positions match TRBD1. The length of the CDR3 is 19 residues. Per germline, CDR1 SGHTA and CDR2 FQGNSA. V shed 2 bases and J 3 bases; nucleotides not matched to a gene: 11. The CDR3 region has the DNA TGTGCCAGCAGCTTACGTTCGGGACAGGGGGCGATGCTCAATCAGCCCCAGCATTTT. Its protein product is CASSLRSGQGAMLNQPQHF. Full variable domain (remainder filled in from reference TRBV7-2 and TRBJ1-5): GAGVSQSPSNKVTEKGKDVELRCDPISGHTALYWYRQSLGQGLEFLIYFQGNSAPDKSGLPSDRFSAERTGGSVSTLTIQRTQQEDSAVYLCASSLRSGQGAMLNQPQHFGDGTRLSIL.

The V gene is TRBV10-3, the J gene TRBJ2-1; 8 nucleotides match TRBD2. The trim removed 0 bases at V and 4 bases at J, leaving 8 bases unmatched. In germline, CDR1 is ENHRY, CDR2 SYGVKD. The CDR3 has 17 amino acids. CDR3 sequence reads: CAISESETSVVYNEQFF. In DNA form, the CDR3 reads TGTGCCATCAGTGAGTCGGAGACTAGCGTTGTATACAATGAGCAGTTCTTC.

V gene TRBV5-6 combines with J gene TRBJ2-1; 12 nucleotides agree with TRBD2. V trimming: 1 base; J trimming: 8 bases; junction bases outside the gene matches: 10. CDR1 SGHDT and CDR2 YYEEEE come from the germline V gene. CDR3 length: 17 residues. CDR3 bases: TGTGCCAGCAGCTTGAAGACTAGCGGGGGATTGCCCCATGAGCAGTTCTTC. Residues: CASSLKTSGGLPHEQFF. Using reference TRBV5-6 and TRBJ2-1 for the parts outside the CDR3, the full variable domain is DAGVTQSPTHLIKTRGQQVTLRCSPKSGHDTVSWYQQALGQGPQFIFQYYEEEERQRGNFPDRFSGHQFPNYSSELNVNALLLGDSALYLCASSLKTSGGLPHEQFFGPGTRLTVL.

The chain's CDR3 is CASRDRERGDYTF. DNA for the CDR3: TGTGCCAGCAGGGACAGGGAGCGCGGAGACTACACCTTC. The J gene is TRBJ1-2, the V gene TRBV28; 8 bases map to TRBD1. This CDR3 is built from 13 residues. Trimming took 6 bases from V and 10 from J; bases not matched to a gene: 10. CDR1 is MDHEN and CDR2 is SYDVKM in the germline V gene.

The table lists this clone with a few counts. The chain combines TRBV10-3 with TRBJ1-2; D is ambiguous. CDR1 is ENHRY, CDR2 SYGVKD, per germline. The CDR3 runs 15 residues. V was pared by 8 bases and J by 5 bases, with 21 bases between. CDR3 region: CAIGGFEGAGYGYTF. The CDR3 nucleotides are TGTGCCATCGGTGGATTCGAGGGTGCCGGGTATGGCTACACCTTC.

As to this clone: The junction departs from germline at one end; a sequencing error may be responsible. The genes are TRBV7-9 and TRBJ1-2, with D unresolved. Germline CDR1 SEHNR, CDR2 FQNEAQ (reference sequence). This CDR3 is built from 15 residues. The CDR3 sequence: CSSSLEVEVGHGYTF. The CDR3 bases are TGTTCCAGCAGCTTAGAAGTGGAGGTTGGCCATGGCTACACCTTC. Full variable domain (outside the CDR3, taken from reference TRBV7-9 and TRBJ1-2): DTGVSQNPRHKITKRGQNVTFRCDPISEHNRLYWYRQTLGQGPEFLTYFQNEAQLEKSRLLSDRFSAERPKGSFSTLEIQRTEQGDSAMYLCSSSLEVEVGHGYTFGSGTRLTVV.

This clone came up a few times. This chain joins TRBV6-6 and TRBJ1-5; D is unresolved. Germline CDR1 and CDR2: MNHNY and SVGAGI (reference sequence). The length of the CDR3 is 13 residues. Between the trimmed V and J ends, which lost 2 bases and 5 bases, there was a span of 7 bases. The CDR3 spells CASSYRDDQPQHF. CDR3 bases: TGTGCCAGCAGTTACCGGGATGATCAGCCCCAGCATTTT.

The chain joins TRBV4-2 to TRBJ1-4; 9 bases line up with TRBD1. The trim removed 3 bases at V and 5 bases at J, leaving 4 bases unmatched. This CDR3 is built from 15 residues. Germline V gene sequence: CDR1 LGHNA, CDR2 YNFKEQ. This CDR3 is CASSHDGQGNEKLFF. CDR3 in DNA: TGTGCCAGCAGCCACGATGGACAGGGGAATGAAAAACTGTTTTTT.

This clone has a single count. V and J are TRBV29-1 and TRBJ1-1; no reliable D call. The germline V gene encodes CDR1 SQVTM and CDR2 ANQGSEA. This CDR3 is 11 amino acids long. The germline V and J ends were trimmed by 4 bases and 6 bases, with 9 bases remaining between them. The CDR3 DNA sequence: TGCAGCGTTGGTAACACGCCTGAAGCTTTCTTT. Its translation: CSVGNTPEAFF. Together with reference TRBV29-1 and TRBJ1-1, the CDR3 gives the full variable domain: SAVISQKPSRDICQRGTSLTIQCQVDSQVTMMFWYRQQPGQSLTLIATANQGSEATYESGFVIDKFPISRPNLTFSTLTVSNMSPEDSSIYLCSVGNTPEAFFGQGTRLTVV.

This clone came up a few times. This chain uses TRBV5-4 with TRBJ1-1; maybe TRBD1 (5 bases). Looked up from germline, CDR1 is SGHNT and CDR2 is YYREEE (reference sequence). V was pared by 2 bases and J by 2 bases, with 10 bases between. The CDR3 loop spans 14 amino acids. The CDR3: CASSLRQINTEAFF. The CDR3 region has the DNA TGTGCCAGCAGCTTAAGACAGATTAACACTGAAGCTTTCTTT.

This clone was picked up one time. This rearrangement joins TRBV27 to TRBJ1-1, with D perhaps matching TRBD1 (5 bases). This CDR3 has 13 residues. Trimming pared 5 bases from V and 5 bases from J, leaving 12 bases between. From germline, CDR1 is MNHEY and CDR2 SMNVEV (reference sequence). The CDR3 bases are TGTGCCAGCAGTCCCCCAGGGAGGACTGAAGCTTTCTTT. It encodes CASSPPGRTEAFF.

This chain joins TRBV28 and TRBJ1-5; 7 bases are a match to TRBD1. The CDR3 loop spans 14 amino acids. J gave up 2 bases and V 5 bases, and 3 bases lay outside the gene matches. CDR1 and CDR2 (germline): MDHEN, SYDVKM. The CDR3 nucleotides are TGTGCCAGCAGTGTCGGACAGGGCAATCAGCCCCAGCATTTT. Amino acids: CASSVGQGNQPQHF.

The chain combines TRBV7-9 with TRBJ2-7; D is possibly TRBD1 (5 bases). CDR3 length: 15 residues. V was shortened by 1 base and J by 2 bases, with 12 bases between the two germline ends. Germline assignment: CDR1 SEHNR and CDR2 FQNEAQ (reference sequence). CDR3 nucleotide sequence: TGTGCCAGCAGCTTAGGGGCTACAGGACCCTACGAGCAGTACTTC. It codes for CASSLGATGPYEQYF.

This rearrangement joins TRBV30 to TRBJ2-6, with D possibly being TRBD1 (5 bases). Germline-derived CDR1 and CDR2 are GTSNPN and SVGIG (reference sequence). The V end lost 5 bases, the J end lost 19 bases, and 21 bases lay between the germline ends. This CDR3 has 12 amino acids. CDR3: CAWGRQPRNLTF. As DNA, the CDR3 is TGTGCCTGGGGACGACAGCCCCGAAATTTAACTTTC.

J is TRBJ2-3 and V is TRBV6-5; 8 bases agree with TRBD2. With V trimmed by 7 bases and J by 6 bases, 12 bases remained unmatched. The CDR3 is 15 residues long. Germline V CDR1 and CDR2: MNHEY, SVGAGI. The CDR3: CASTLGGGQGDTQYF. The CDR3 DNA reads TGTGCCAGCACCCTCGGGGGGGGCCAGGGTGATACGCAGTATTTT.

This clone was seen once. The chain is built from TRBV10-3 and TRBJ1-2, with D hard to call. Germline V gene data show CDR1 as ENHRY and CDR2 as SYGVKD. CDR3 length: 14 residues. V was cut by 0 bases and J by 5 bases, with 10 bases left in between. CDR3 sequence: CAISESLFLYGYTF. CDR3 DNA: TGTGCCATCAGTGAGTCGTTGTTTTTATATGGCTACACCTTC.

This clone appeared a few times. The V gene is TRBV4-3, the J gene TRBJ1-1; D is unresolved. The ends were cut back, 0 bases at V and 3 bases at J, with 8 bases in the middle. Germline CDR1 is LGHNA and CDR2 is YSLEER. This CDR3 region has 14 residues. CDR3: CASSQDRLYTEAFF. The CDR3 DNA sequence: TGCGCCAGCAGCCAAGACCGACTATACACTGAAGCTTTCTTT.

The chain recombines TRBV30 with TRBJ1-5; 8 bases fit TRBD1. Germline assignment: CDR1 GTSNPN and CDR2 SVGIG (reference sequence). V shed 1 base, J shed 6 bases, and the junction held 2 bases outside the gene matches. The CDR3 has 13 amino acids. The CDR3 nucleotides read TGTGCCTGGAGTGGGACAGGGAGTCAGCCCCAGCATTTT. As protein: CAWSGTGSQPQHF.

The gene calls are TRBV18 and TRBJ2-2; 9 nucleotides line up with TRBD1. Germline V lookup: CDR1 KGHSH, CDR2 LQKENI. Trimming took 2 bases from V and 7 from J; bases not matched to a gene: 5. The CDR3 is made up of 15 amino acids. CDR3 residues: CASSPGQGSVGELFF. The DNA of the CDR3 is TGTGCCAGCTCACCAGGACAGGGGTCCGTCGGGGAGCTGTTTTTT. Using reference TRBV18 and TRBJ2-2 for the parts outside the CDR3, the full variable domain is NAGVMQNPRHLVRRRGQEARLRCSPMKGHSHVYWYRQLPEEGLKFMVYLQKENIIDESGMPKERFSAEFPKEGPSILRIQQVVRGDSAAYFCASSPGQGSVGELFFGEGSRLTVL.

The rearrangement uses TRBV7-9 and TRBJ1-2, with a tentative D call TRBD1 (5 bases). Germline lookup yields CDR1 SEHNR and CDR2 FQNEAQ (reference sequence). The V gene lost 5 bases and the J gene lost 9 bases, with 10 bases spanning the gap. The CDR3 is 11 residues long. CDR3 nucleotides: TGTGCCAGCAGCCTAGAGGACAGCTACACCTTC. This encodes CASSLEDSYTF.

This clone was recorded once. The chain joins TRBV4-1 to TRBJ2-1; 11 bases agree with TRBD2. Losses at the gene ends were 0 bases for V and 0 bases for J; bases not matched to a gene: 13. CDR1 MGHRA and CDR2 YSYEKL come from the germline V gene. There are 21 residues in the CDR3. CDR3 loop: CASSQDERSSGGTPSYNEQFF. CDR3 bases: TGCGCCAGCAGCCAAGATGAACGGTCTAGCGGGGGGACACCCTCCTACAATGAGCAGTTCTTC.

The V gene is TRBV1, the J gene TRBJ2-5; the D call in the table, TRBD2, was not verified against the DNA. TRBV1 corresponds to a pseudogene. The length of the CDR3 is 16 residues. CDR3 protein: CTSSHSPGLRLETQYF. DNA for the CDR3: TGCACCAGCAGCCACTCCCCGGGACTGAGGCTGGAGACCCAGTACTTC.

The chain uses TRBV27 and TRBJ1-6, with 10 bases lining up with TRBD1. The V segment lost 3 bases and the J segment 9 bases; nucleotides outside the gene matches: 2. CDR3 length: 14 residues. Germline loops: CDR1 MNHEY, CDR2 SMNVEV (reference sequence). CDR3 protein: CASSLTGGVSPLHF. CDR3 coding DNA: TGTGCCAGCAGTTTGACAGGGGGCGTTTCACCCCTCCACTTT.